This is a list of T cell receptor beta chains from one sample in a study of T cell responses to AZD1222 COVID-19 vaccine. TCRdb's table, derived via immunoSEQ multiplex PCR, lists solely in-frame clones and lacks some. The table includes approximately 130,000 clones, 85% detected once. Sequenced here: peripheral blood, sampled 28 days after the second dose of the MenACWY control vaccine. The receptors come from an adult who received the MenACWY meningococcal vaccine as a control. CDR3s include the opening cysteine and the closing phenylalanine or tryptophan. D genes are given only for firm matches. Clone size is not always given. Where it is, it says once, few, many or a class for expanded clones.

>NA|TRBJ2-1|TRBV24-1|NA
TGTGCCACCCTCCCCGGAGCAGGATTGAGCAATGAGCAGTTCTTC
CATLPGAGLSNEQFF
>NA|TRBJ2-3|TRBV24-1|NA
TGTGCCACCCCTTTTGGGGAGGAGTCAAACACAGATACGCAGTATTTT
CATPFGEESNTDTQYF
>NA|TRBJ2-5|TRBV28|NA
TGTGCCAGCAGTTTATTTCGGGGCGGGAAGACCCAGTACTTC
CASSLFRGGKTQYF
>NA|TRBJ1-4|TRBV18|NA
TGTGCCAGCTCCCCCTCCCGGGGGGGTGGAGAAAAACTGTTTTTT
CASSPSRGGGEKLFF
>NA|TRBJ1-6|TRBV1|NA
TGCACCAGCGTAAGGCGGGGGCTAGGGAATTCACCCCTCCACTTT
CTSVRRGLGNSPLHF
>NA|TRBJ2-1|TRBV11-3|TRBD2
TGTGCCAGCAGCCTACTAGCGCGCGGGCAGTTCTTC
CASSLLARGQFF
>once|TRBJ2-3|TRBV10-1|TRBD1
TGCGCCAGCAGGGAGACAGGGAAGCCAACGCAGTATTTT
CASRETGKPTQYF
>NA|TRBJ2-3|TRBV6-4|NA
TGTGCCAGCAGTCCCAGTCCGACAGATACGCAGTATTTT
CASSPSPTDTQYF
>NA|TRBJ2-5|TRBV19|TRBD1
TGTGCCAGTAGTATGGGGACAGGGGTCTGGAGCCAAGAGACCCAGTACTTC
CASSMGTGVWSQETQYF
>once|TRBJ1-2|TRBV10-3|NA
TGTGCCATCAGTGGAGGGGAGACGGCAGGCTACACCTTC
CAISGGETAGYTF
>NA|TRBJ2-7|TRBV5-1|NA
TGCGCCAGCAGCTTTGAAACGAACTACTACGAGCAGTACTTC
CASSFETNYYEQYF
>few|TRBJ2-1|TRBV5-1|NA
TGCGCCAGCAGCTATGGACTGCAGGTCGACTCCTACAATGAGCAGTTCTTC
CASSYGLQVDSYNEQFF
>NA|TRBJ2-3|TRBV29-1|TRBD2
TGCAGCGTTGCCGGCGGGGGGGCGACAGATACGCAGTATTTT
CSVAGGGATDTQYF
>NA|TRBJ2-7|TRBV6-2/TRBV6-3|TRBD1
TGTGCCAGCAGTTACCCCGACAGGGACGAGCAGTACTTC
CASSYPDRDEQYF
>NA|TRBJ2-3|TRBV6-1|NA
TGTGCCAGCAGTGAGCGGGGTCCCCCAGATACGCAGTATTTT
CASSERGPPDTQYF
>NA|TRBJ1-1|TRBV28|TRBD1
TGTGCCAGCAGTTTGGTACAGGGGCGGGGAGGGACTGAAGCTTTCTTT
CASSLVQGRGGTEAFF
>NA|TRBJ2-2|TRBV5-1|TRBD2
TGCGCCAGCAGCCCGGGACTAGCGGGGAACACCGGGGAGCTGTTTTTT
CASSPGLAGNTGELFF
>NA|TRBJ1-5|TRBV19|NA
TGTGCCAGTAGTATTGGGGGGGGAGGCAATCAGCCCCAGCATTTT
CASSIGGGGNQPQHF
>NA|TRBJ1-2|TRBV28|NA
TGTGCCAGCAGTTTACTACCGTATGGCTACACCTTC
CASSLLPYGYTF
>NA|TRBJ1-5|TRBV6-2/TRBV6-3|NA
TGTGCCAGCACCCCCTCCTCCCGGGGTCAGCCCCAGCATTTT
CASTPSSRGQPQHF
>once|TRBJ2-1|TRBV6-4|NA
TGTGCCACCCCTCGAGTGAGCGGGTTTTACAATGAGCAGTTCTTC
CATPRVSGFYNEQFF
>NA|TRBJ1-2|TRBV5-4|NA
TGTGCCAGCATCATGGACGGGAACTATGGCTACACCTTC
CASIMDGNYGYTF
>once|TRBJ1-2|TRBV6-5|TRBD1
TGTGCCAGCAGCAGACAGGGGGCGGTTGGCTACACCTTC
CASSRQGAVGYTF
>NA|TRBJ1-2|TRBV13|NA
TGTGCCAGCAGCTTAGGCAGGAGGGACGAAAGTGGCTACACCTTC
CASSLGRRDESGYTF
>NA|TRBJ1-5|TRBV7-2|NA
TGTGCCAGCAGCTTAATAGGGGGGGCTGGGAGCAATCAGCCCCAGCATTTT
CASSLIGGAGSNQPQHF
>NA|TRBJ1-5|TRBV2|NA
TGTGCCAGCAGCGGTCGGGGGGGCAATCAGCCCCAGCATTTT
CASSGRGGNQPQHF
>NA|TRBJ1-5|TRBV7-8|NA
TGTGCCAGCAGCACTAGTGTGGCGGGGGCTCAGCCCCAGCATTTT
CASSTSVAGAQPQHF
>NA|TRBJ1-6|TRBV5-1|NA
TGCGCCAGCAGCCCAGAGCAGGGAGTCTATTCACCCCTCCACTTT
CASSPEQGVYSPLHF
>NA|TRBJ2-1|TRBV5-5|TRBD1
TGTGCCAGCAGCTTGCTACAGGGGAGCAATGAGCAGTTCTTC
CASSLLQGSNEQFF
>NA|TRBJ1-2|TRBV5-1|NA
TGCGCCAGCAGCTTGGGTTTGGGCGCCCTGGATGATCTAGACAGCCTCTATGGCTACACCTTC
CASSLGLGALDDLDSLYGYTF
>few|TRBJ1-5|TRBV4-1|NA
TGCGCCAGCAGCCAGGTGGACAGTCCGGGGCCCCAGCATTTT
CASSQVDSPGPQHF
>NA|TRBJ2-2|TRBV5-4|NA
TGTGCCAGCAGCTTGGCGGTCGGCAGAGGGGCCGGGGAGCTGTTTTTT
CASSLAVGRGAGELFF
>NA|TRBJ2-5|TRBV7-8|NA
TGTGCCAGCAGCTTAGTGAGAGTTTCACACTCACAAGAGACCCAGTACTTC
CASSLVRVSHSQETQYF
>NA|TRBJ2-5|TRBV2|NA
TGTGCCAGCAGTGGATTTCGCGGGATGGGAGAGACCCAGTACTTC
CASSGFRGMGETQYF
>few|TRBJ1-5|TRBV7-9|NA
TGTGCCAGCAGCTTCGCAGGGATTGACAATCAGCCCCAGCATTTT
CASSFAGIDNQPQHF
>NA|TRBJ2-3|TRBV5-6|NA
TGTGCCAGCAGCTTGGCGGGCAGAGACACAGATACGCAGTATTTT
CASSLAGRDTDTQYF
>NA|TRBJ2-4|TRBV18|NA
TGTGCCAGCTCACCACAGGGACGAGCCAAAAACATTCAGTACTTC
CASSPQGRAKNIQYF
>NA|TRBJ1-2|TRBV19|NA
TGTGCCAGTAGTTGGACGGCGAACCAATATGGCTACACCTTC
CASSWTANQYGYTF
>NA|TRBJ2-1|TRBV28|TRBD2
TGTGCCAGCAATTGGGGGACTAGCGGGGTGTACAATGAGCAGTTCTTC
CASNWGTSGVYNEQFF
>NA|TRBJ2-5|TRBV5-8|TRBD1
TGTGCCAGCAGCTTGGAGGGGACAGAGAAAGAGACCCAGTACTTC
CASSLEGTEKETQYF
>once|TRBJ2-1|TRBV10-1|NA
TGCGCCAGCGGGGTATACAATGAGCAGTTCTTC
CASGVYNEQFF
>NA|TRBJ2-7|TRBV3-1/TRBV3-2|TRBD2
TGTGCCAGCAGCCAAGAAGCGGGGGGAAAAGAGCAGTACTTC
CASSQEAGGKEQYF
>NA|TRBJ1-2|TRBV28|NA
TGTGCCAGCACCGCAGGGAATGGCTACACCTTC
CASTAGNGYTF
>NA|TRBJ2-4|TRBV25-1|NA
TGTGCCAGCAGTGTAGATATGGGGGCTTTCAAAAACATTCAGTACTTC
CASSVDMGAFKNIQYF
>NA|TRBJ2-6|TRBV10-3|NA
TGTGCCATCAGCTCTTTAGGTGGGGACATGGCAGGCCGGGGCGGGGCCAACGTCCTGACTTTC
CAISSLGGDMAGRGGANVLTF
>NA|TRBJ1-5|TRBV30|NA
TGTGCCTGGAGTACCGCGGGGGGGCCCCAGCATTTT
CAWSTAGGPQHF
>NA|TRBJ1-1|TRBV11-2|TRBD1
TGTGCCAGCAGAACGACAGGGGCCTGGAACACTGAAGCTTTCTTT
CASRTTGAWNTEAFF
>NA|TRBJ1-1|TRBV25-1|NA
TGTGCCAGCAGTGAATGGGGGACTGAAGCTTTCTTT
CASSEWGTEAFF
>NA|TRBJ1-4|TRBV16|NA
TGTGCCAGCAGCCAAGGGAGGGCTGCAACTAATGAAAAACTGTTTTTT
CASSQGRAATNEKLFF
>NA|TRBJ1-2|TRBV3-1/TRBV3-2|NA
TGTGCCAGCAGCCAAGAGTGGTCAGGGAACTATGGCTACACCTTC
CASSQEWSGNYGYTF
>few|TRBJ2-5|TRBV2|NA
TGTGCCAGCAGTGGGAGGGGGGGCTCGGAGACCCAGTACTTC
CASSGRGGSETQYF
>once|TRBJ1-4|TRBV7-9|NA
TGTGCCAGCGGAGCTGTAAGGGGCGCGGAGGAAAAACTGTTTTTT
CASGAVRGAEEKLFF
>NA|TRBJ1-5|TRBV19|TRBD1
TGTGCCAGTACCGATGACAGGGTTCAGCCCCAGCATTTT
CASTDDRVQPQHF
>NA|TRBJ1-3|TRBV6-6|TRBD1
TGTGCCAGCAGTTACTCCGGACAGGGACTAAACACCATATATTTT
CASSYSGQGLNTIYF
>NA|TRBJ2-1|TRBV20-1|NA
TGCAGTGCTAGAGACTGGAATGAGCAGTTCTTC
CSARDWNEQFF